Here is one T cell receptor (beta chain) with its context. The clone's antigen remains unknown. Per-base qualities were not stored, and no clone one base away is much larger. This entry is derived from a study of cytomegalovirus exposure and HLA in healthy donors (dated by TCRdb to 2016 to 2017). For the study in its entirety: An earlier analysis of about 530 of the donors reported under 300 Gb of sequence data and 100 million to 120 million unique TCR beta sequences obtained from roughly 170 million T cells. Alongside the repertoire data, information on donor age, sex, ethnicity and CMV serostatus was compiled. HLA typing included class I and class II loci at four-digit resolution. Among some 400 genotyped donors of the cohort, an average of around 240,000 unique TCR beta nucleotide sequences was sequenced per donor, of which about 18% were non-productive. Rather than drawing on any new phenotypic data, the later analysis identified candidate immune exposures from TCR beta sequences and the way those sequences occurred across donors. Every discovery cohort repertoire had been produced on one sequencing platform. Of the approximately 400 genotyped donors, 65% to 90% were placed in the genetic ancestry cluster associated with self-reported Caucasian donors. To predict cytomegalovirus infection status, the study brought together high-throughput TCR immunosequencing, statistical association of individual TCRs with disease status, and machine learning. In addition to the first cohort of roughly 700 subjects, a separate validation cohort of approximately 110 different subjects was used. The study aimed to test whether signatures of past pathogen exposure could be identified by cataloging public T cell receptors. An earlier analysis of 587 of the donors used high-throughput TCR beta sequencing to judge whether each TCR beta V gene segment behaved as functional or pseudogenic. Roughly 5 DR-DQ haplotypes were handled as single units for association and clustering because linkage in the cohort was strong. An early release covering roughly 580 HLA-typed donors comprised approximately 300 gigabases of sequencing data and tens of millions of unique TCR sequences. A later genetic analysis took genome-wide SNP genotypes for about 65% of the 666 donors and used that subset as a discovery cohort. Typing coverage differed by locus: A, B, C, DRB1 and DQB1 were typed in about 629-640 donors, DQA1 in about 500, DPA1 in roughly 590, and DPB1 in roughly 450. Using immunosequencing, the study profiled T cell repertoires from around 670 subjects and related those repertoires to cytomegalovirus serostatus. To study patterns of TCR occurrence, a later analysis re-analyzed previously published TCR beta repertoires from several hundred donors and added high-resolution HLA genotyping. Overall study outcomes, separate from this receptor: The authors suggested that the approach could potentially be generalized to other disease states and immunological phenotypes. Compared with equally common non-associated chains, HLA-associated TCR beta chains in a later analysis were more clonally expanded and had lower generation probabilities. The classifier was reported to diagnose cytomegalovirus status with high specificity and sensitivity in both the original and validation cohorts. The study listed 164 TCR beta chains as associated with cytomegalovirus. Three of the identified cytomegalovirus-associated TCR beta chains were confirmed in vitro to be specific for cytomegalovirus antigens. Broadly in line with IMGT annotations, most TCR beta V segments showed up in productive rearrangements about 90% or about 30% of the time in an earlier analysis of about 500 of the donors. A later analysis found that most CMV-associated TCR beta chains appeared HLA-restricted, with HLA associations seemingly driven largely by CMV exposure. Because HLA typing was missing for some donors at each locus, association tests included only the typed subset. At a false discovery rate of 0.05, a later analysis linked some 17,000 TCR beta sequences to specific HLA alleles. Strong co-occurrence of HLA alleles, especially DR and DQ, made assigning TCR associations to individual alleles difficult. According to a later genetic analysis, donors in an Asian-associated ancestry cluster had fewer N-insertions in productive TCRs than the approximately 670-donor mean. While some public TCRs were present in many individuals, most TCR sequences turned up only very rarely across donors. A further reported finding was that TCR beta sequences accurately predicted the HLA-A and HLA-B alleles for most subjects in the first cohort. In a later analysis, TCR association rates were found to vary across HLA loci, with the most associated TCRs seen for DRB1 alleles and the fewest for HLA-C alleles. A later genetic analysis associated a missense DCLRE1C variant with V-gene and J-gene trimming of TCR beta chains, and an independent cohort replicated the association. A cluster of highly shared sequence variants was judged likely to be a technical artifact of the sequencing pipeline. In a later analysis, several top co-occurrence clusters were reported to appear linked to parvovirus B19, influenza, CMV and Epstein-Barr virus. Around 16 rarely observed V segments, including chromosome 9 orphons, were excluded from the earlier analysis of approximately 500 of the donors because counts were too low. The presence/absence analyses assumed that sequencing depth was roughly uniform across donors, and that assumption may not be true. Correlated functional status among segregating V segments might reflect linkage disequilibrium, but an unknown experimental factor could not be ruled out. The cohort was sequenced for TCR beta chains only, and without alpha or paired-chain data the features that could be detected were limited. CMV serostatus was the only immune exposure information available for the cohort.

The cohort consisted of 670 or so healthy bone marrow donors. All cohort members were sampled while nominally healthy, although unrecorded immune exposures were likely present. The donor tested CMV seronegative, placing the donor among the approximately 400 seronegative members of the cohort. Each donor provided a peripheral blood sample, and peripheral blood mononuclear cells were used for TCR beta sequencing. The Qiagen DNeasy Blood Extraction Kit was used to extract genomic DNA from the blood cell samples. The library relied on the immunoSEQ multiplex PCR assay. A mixture of 60 forward primers for TCR Vbeta segments and 13 reverse primers for TCR Jbeta segments was used in the multiplex PCR. The CDR3 region of rearranged TCR beta genes was amplified from genomic DNA with a multiplex PCR assay. Amplified TCR beta libraries were sequenced as 87-base-pair reads on the Illumina HiSeq System. In the source study's methods: A later analysis tallied tens of millions of unique TCR beta chains across the 550 to 850 repertoires, and approximately 12 million of those chains were shared by two or more donors. A nearest-neighbor algorithm error-corrected the raw reads and collapsed the reads into unique sequences, merging closely related sequences to remove PCR and sequencing errors. To assign V, D and J gene segments, CDR3 sequences were aligned to IMGT reference sequences. For a sequence to be retained, a match of at least six nucleotides to both a V gene segment and a J gene segment was required. A rearrangement was called productive if the CDR3 had no stop codons and remained in frame with V and J, and every other rearrangement was called non-productive. CDR3 was defined according to IMGT convention as the region running from the second conserved V-encoded cysteine to the conserved J-encoded phenylalanine. In an earlier analysis of around 600 of the donors, sequences lacking an unambiguous match to a single V gene segment were excluded. In an earlier analysis of approximately 560 of the donors, a V segment was called functional when productive rearrangements were above 56.7%, and segregating when the standard deviation between donors exceeded 5%. A statistical classification framework was built for diagnosing cytomegalovirus status from the catalog of TCR beta chain sequences. V and J gene assignment, in a later analysis, came from comparing TCR nucleotide sequences with IMGT/GENE-DB human TR gene sequences. The TCRdist pipeline was used in a later analysis to assign CDR3 sequences and most-parsimonious VDJ recombination scenarios. In a later analysis, each TCR beta chain was defined by its CDR3 amino acid sequence together with its V-gene family, and reads without a unique V-gene family were excluded. To address suspected cross-contamination and a sequencing artifact, a later analysis removed under 600 highly shared, low-generation-probability nucleotide sequences. In a later analysis, a clonal expansion index was calculated for each public chain from normalized within-repertoire ranks of inferred template counts. Generation probabilities in a later analysis came from a VDJ recombination model fitted to out-of-frame rearrangements, and those results were checked against IGoR. In a later analysis, hypergeometric tests were used to score TCR-TCR, TCR-HLA and TCR-CMV co-occurrence, with a repertoire-size bias correction applied to TCR pairs. False discovery rates were estimated in a later analysis by permuting HLA or CMV assignments 20 times. In a later analysis, co-occurring TCRs were grouped with DBSCAN, and TCRdist sequence similarity was added when clustering was performed within HLA-allele-positive subsets. Repertoires with fewer than 30,000 or more than 120,000 public chains were left out of co-occurrence clustering, as were four to six repertoires with anomalous nucleotide sharing. TCRdb stores this immuneACCESS table with in-frame sequences only. Part of the clones is absent; in the studies checked, under half of the shortfall reflects unresolved V genes, and no reason is known for the rest. V and J calls and clone size follow that table, whereas D and trimming were derived from the DNA. Counted in this sample were about 200,000 clones; 81% of them appeared once. The ten largest clones capture 1.5% to 2% of the sample.

The specimen sequenced was PBMCs. The sequence derives from a man younger than 35 in good health and CMV-seronegative.

The nucleotide sequence is TGTGCCAGCAGCATTAGCGGGAGGGCGGGGGATAGAGAGACCCAGTACTTC. Its translation is CASSISGRAGDRETQYF. In this chain, TRBV7-9 is recombined with TRBJ2-5, and TRBD2 matches 11 of the central bases. Taken from the germline V gene (reference sequence), the CDR1 and CDR2 loops are SEHNR and FQNEAQ. The CDR3 measures 17 amino acids from cysteine to phenylalanine. Only the CDR3 DNA stays, 51 bases, in frame from base 1. Germline trimming amounts to 5 bases on V and 4 bases on J, with 12 as the count of junction bases outside the gene matches.